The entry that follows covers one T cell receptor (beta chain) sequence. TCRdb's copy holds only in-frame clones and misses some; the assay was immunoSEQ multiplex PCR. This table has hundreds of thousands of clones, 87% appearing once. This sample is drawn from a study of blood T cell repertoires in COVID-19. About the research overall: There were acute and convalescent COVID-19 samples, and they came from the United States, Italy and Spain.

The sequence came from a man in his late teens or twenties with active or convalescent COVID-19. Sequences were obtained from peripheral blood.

The CDR3 DNA is TGTGCCAGTAGTATCCCCCGGGTGCAGGGCACTGAAGCTTTCTTT. Protein sequence: CASSIPRVQGTEAFF. The genes are TRBV19 and TRBJ1-1, with D tentatively TRBD1 (5 bases). This CDR3 has 15 residues. The germline V gene encodes CDR1 LNHDA and CDR2 SQIVND (reference sequence). Trimming pared 3 bases from V and 4 bases from J, leaving 15 bases between. Complete variable domain (other parts from reference TRBV19 and TRBJ1-1): DGGITQSPKYLFRKEGQNVTLSCEQNLNHDAMYWYRQDPGQGLRLIYYSQIVNDFQKGDIAEGYSVSREKKESFPLTVTSAQKNPTAFYLCASSIPRVQGTEAFFGQGTRLTVV.